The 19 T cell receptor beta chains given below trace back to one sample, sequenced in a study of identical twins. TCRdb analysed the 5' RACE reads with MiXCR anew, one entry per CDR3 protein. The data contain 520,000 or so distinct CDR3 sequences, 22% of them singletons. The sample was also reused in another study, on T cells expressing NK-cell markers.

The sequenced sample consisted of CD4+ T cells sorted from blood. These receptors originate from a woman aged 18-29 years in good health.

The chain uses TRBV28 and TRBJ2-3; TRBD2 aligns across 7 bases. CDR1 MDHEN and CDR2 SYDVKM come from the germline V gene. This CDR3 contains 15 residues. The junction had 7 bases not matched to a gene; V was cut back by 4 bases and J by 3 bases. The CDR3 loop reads CASSSPGGRTDTQYF. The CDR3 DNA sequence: TGTGCCAGCAGTTCCCCGGGGGGTAGAACAGATACGCAGTATTTT.

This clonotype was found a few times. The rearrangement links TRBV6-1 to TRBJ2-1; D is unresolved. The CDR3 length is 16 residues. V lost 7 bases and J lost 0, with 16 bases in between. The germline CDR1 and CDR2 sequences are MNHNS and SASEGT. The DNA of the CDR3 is TGTGCCAGCAAATGGGGTAGCTCCAGCTCCTACAATGAGCAGTTCTTC. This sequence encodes CASKWGSSSSYNEQFF.

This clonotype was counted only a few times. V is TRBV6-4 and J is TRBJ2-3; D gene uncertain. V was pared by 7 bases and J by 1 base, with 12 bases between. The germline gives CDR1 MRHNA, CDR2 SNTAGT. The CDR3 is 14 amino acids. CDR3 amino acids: CASKPTLGTDTQYF. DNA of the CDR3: TGTGCCAGCAAGCCGACGTTGGGCACAGATACGCAGTATTTT.

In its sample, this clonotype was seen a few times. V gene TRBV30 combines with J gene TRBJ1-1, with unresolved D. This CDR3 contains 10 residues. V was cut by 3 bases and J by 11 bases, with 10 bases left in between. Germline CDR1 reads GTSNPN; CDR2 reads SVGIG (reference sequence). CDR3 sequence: CAWRGGEAFF. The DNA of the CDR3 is TGTGCCTGGAGGGGCGGAGAGGCTTTCTTT.

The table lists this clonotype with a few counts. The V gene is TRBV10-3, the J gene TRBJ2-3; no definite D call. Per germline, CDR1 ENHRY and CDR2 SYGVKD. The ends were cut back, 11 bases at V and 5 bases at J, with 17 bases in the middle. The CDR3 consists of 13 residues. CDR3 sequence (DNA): TGTGCCGCCCGCCCCAAAGTCATAGATACGCAGTATTTT. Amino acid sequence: CAARPKVIDTQYF.

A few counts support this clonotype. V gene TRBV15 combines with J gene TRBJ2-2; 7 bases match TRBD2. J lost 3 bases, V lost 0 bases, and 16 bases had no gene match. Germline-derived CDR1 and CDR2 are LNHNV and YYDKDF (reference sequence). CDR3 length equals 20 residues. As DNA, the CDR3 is TGTGCCACCAGCAGAGATGGCCCCGCGGGAGCGGGGTGGGACACCGGGGAGCTGTTTTTT. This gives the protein CATSRDGPAGAGWDTGELFF.

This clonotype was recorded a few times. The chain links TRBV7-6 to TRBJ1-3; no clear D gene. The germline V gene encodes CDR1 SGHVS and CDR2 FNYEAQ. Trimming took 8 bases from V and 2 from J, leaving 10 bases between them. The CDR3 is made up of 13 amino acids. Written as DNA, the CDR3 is TGTGCCAGCTCCGAGCTGACTGGAAACACCATATATTTT. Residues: CASSELTGNTIYF.

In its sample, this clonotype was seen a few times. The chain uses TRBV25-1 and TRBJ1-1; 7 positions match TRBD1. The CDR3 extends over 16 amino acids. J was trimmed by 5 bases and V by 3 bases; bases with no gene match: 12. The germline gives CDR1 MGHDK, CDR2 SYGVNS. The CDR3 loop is CASSETGIDMRTEAFF. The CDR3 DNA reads TGTGCCAGCAGTGAGACAGGGATCGATATGAGGACTGAAGCTTTCTTT.

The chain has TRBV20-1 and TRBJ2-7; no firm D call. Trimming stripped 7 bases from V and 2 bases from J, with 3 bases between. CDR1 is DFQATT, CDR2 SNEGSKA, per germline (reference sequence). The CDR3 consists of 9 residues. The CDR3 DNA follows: TGCAGTGTTCCCTACGAGCAGTACTTC. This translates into CSVPYEQYF.

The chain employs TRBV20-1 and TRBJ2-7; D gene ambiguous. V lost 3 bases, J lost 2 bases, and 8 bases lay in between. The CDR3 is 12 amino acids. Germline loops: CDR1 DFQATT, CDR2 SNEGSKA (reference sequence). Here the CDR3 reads CSARQIPYEQYF. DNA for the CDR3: TGCAGTGCTAGGCAGATTCCCTACGAGCAGTACTTC.

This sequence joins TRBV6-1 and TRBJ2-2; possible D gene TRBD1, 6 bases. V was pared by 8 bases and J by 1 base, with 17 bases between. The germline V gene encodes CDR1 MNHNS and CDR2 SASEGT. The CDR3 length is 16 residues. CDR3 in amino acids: CASHKWGRGNTGELFF. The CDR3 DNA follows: TGTGCCAGCCATAAATGGGGCAGGGGGAACACCGGGGAGCTGTTTTTT.

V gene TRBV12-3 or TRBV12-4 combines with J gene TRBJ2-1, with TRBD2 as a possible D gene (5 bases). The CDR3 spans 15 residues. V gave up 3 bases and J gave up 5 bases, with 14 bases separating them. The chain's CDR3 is CASSLRRYQDNEQFF. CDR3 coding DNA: TGTGCCAGCAGTTTGCGGAGGTACCAGGACAATGAGCAGTTCTTC.

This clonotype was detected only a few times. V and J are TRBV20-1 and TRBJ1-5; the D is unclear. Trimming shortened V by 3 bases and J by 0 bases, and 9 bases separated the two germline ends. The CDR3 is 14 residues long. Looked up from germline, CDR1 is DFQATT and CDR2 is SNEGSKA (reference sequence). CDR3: CSASYGYSNQPQHF. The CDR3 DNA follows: TGCAGTGCTAGCTACGGTTATAGCAATCAGCCCCAGCATTTT.

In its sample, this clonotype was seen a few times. CDR3 bases: TGTGCCAGCAGCCCCGGGAGGGTATGGACCGGGGAGCTGTTTTTT. Translated, it gives CASSPGRVWTGELFF. The J gene is TRBJ2-2, the V gene TRBV6-1; TRBD2 matches at 8 bases. The CDR3 has 15 residues. CDR1 is MNHNS and CDR2 is SASEGT in the germline V gene. V lost 6 bases, J lost 5 bases, and 8 bases stayed unmatched.

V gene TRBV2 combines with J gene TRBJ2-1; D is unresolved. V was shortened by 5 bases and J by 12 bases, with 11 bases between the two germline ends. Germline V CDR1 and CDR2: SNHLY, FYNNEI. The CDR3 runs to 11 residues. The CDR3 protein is CASSYQLWQFF. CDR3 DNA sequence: TGTGCCAGCAGTTACCAGCTATGGCAGTTCTTC.

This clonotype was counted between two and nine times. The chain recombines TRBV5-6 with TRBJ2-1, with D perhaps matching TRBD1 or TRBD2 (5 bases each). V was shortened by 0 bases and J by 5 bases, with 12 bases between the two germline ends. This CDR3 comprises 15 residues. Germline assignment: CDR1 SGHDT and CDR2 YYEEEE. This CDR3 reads CASSLVGAPDNEQFF. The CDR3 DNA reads TGTGCCAGCAGCTTGGTCGGGGCTCCGGACAATGAGCAGTTCTTC.

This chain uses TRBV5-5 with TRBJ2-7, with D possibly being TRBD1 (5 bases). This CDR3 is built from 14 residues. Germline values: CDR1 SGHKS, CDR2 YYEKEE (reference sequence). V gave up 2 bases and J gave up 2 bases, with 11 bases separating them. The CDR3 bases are TGTGCCAGCAGCTTACAGGACAAAGCCTACGAGCAGTACTTC. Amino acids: CASSLQDKAYEQYF.

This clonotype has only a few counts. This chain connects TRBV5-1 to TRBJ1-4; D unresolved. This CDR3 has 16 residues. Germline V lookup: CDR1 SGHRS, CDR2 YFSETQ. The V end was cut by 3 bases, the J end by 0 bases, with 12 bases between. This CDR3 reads CASSWRPRTTNEKLFF. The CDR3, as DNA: TGCGCCAGCAGCTGGCGGCCGAGGACAACTAATGAAAAACTGTTTTTT.

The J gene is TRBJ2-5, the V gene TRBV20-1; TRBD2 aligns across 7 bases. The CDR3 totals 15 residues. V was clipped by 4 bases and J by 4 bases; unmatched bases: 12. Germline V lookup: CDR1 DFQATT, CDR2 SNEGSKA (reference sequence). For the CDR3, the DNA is TGCAGTGCTATCATGCAGGGAGGGACGCGAGAGACCCAGTACTTC. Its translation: CSAIMQGGTRETQYF.